This record covers a single TCR beta chain. Its antigen is not identified. V lost 4 bases to trimming and J lost 3 bases; unmatched junction nucleotides: 5. In germline, CDR1 is SGHRS, CDR2 YFSETQ. The CDR3 totals 14 residues. The data were obtained in a study of CD8+CD57+ T cells in acquired aplastic anemia. The study, taken as a whole, reports: Statistical testing detected no significant gap in CD8+ Simpson's diversity between patients and controls.

The template for TCR beta VDJ and CDR3 sequence profiling was genomic DNA. MiXCR, applied by TCRdb to the reads, yields one record per CDR3 protein. This table has some 210,000 distinct CDR3 sequences, over 60% appearing once. This receptor was taken from a human donor in good health. Sequenced material: sorted CD4+, CD8+, or CD8+CD57+ T cells (not recorded which) from PBMCs. The V and J genes are TRBV5-1 and TRBJ1-1; TRBD1 agrees at 8 bases. The CDR3 DNA reads as TGCGCCAGCAGCATAGGGACAGGATACACTGAAGCTTTCTTT. Its translation: CASSIGTGYTEAFF.